In this sample, the clone carrying this T cell receptor beta chain turned up a few times. As yet, its antigen is unknown. No treatment of any kind had been given to any patient before thyroid surgery. The data stem from a study of metastatic and nonmetastatic thyroid tumors. Across the study: Repertoire comparison spanned blood and tumor or nodule tissue of malignant and benign thyroid patients. Study findings and constraints: Within blood and tumor, benign nodules reportedly had significantly lower TCR beta diversity than malignant thyroid tumors did.

TCRdb re-called the PCR reads via MiXCR. This table holds roughly 20,000 clones, around 40% found once. Sequenced: tumor tissue. This TCR was recovered from a female donor with papillary thyroid cancer or a benign thyroid nodule (not recorded which). Some clones in this sample may be carry-over from other donors' samples.

The CDR3 DNA reads TGTGCCAGCAGTTACTCCCAAGGGAATTCACCCCTCCACTTT. The encoded protein is CASSYSQGNSPLHF. The chain employs TRBV6-6 and TRBJ1-6; D is unresolved. The CDR3 consists of 14 residues. CDR1 is MNHNY and CDR2 is SVGAGI in the germline V gene (reference sequence). Trimming pared 0 bases from V and 7 bases from J, leaving 7 bases between.